This entry describes one T cell receptor (beta chain). The data derive from a study of T-cell memory formation after mild COVID-19. Amplification by 5'RACE using constant-segment primers produced TCR alpha and TCR beta cDNA libraries that carried sample barcodes and UMIs. TCRdb itself ran the 5' RACE reads through MiXCR, one entry per CDR3 protein. The table has 170,000 or so distinct CDR3 sequences, about a fifth seen once. Trimming at V came to 5 bases and at J to 7 bases, leaving 10 bases not matched to a gene. The germline gives CDR1 SGHVS, CDR2 FQNEAQ. This CDR3 is built from 16 residues. This receptor was taken from an adult woman who had mild COVID-19 (a few samples of this study predate the infection). Cell type and time point are not known. This sequence joins TRBV7-8 and TRBJ2-1; 11 nucleotides align to TRBD1. The specimen was PBMCs or a T cell subset sorted from them (not recorded which). The CDR3 sequence is CASSPPWDRGENEQFF. CDR3 coding DNA: TGTGCCAGCAGCCCCCCGTGGGACAGGGGGGAGAATGAGCAGTTCTTC.